The 4 T cell receptor beta chains in this list originate from one sample, sequenced in a study of PD-L1 blockade in urothelial cancer. Time point in this sample: pretreatment peripheral blood. The data were produced by immunoSEQ multiplex PCR, yet TCRdb's version contains in-frame clones alone and is incomplete. Of 50,000 to 75,000 clones in the sample, approximately 78% were seen once. The specimen comprised PBMCs, sampled around atezolizumab (anti-PD-L1) treatment. These TCRs come from a man in his sixties or seventies with urothelial cancer.

The J gene is TRBJ2-7, the V gene TRBV7-9; unclear D gene. The CDR3 runs 9 residues. Per germline, CDR1 SEHNR and CDR2 FQNEAQ (reference sequence). The V end was cut by 5 bases, the J end by 12 bases, with 8 bases between. The chain's CDR3 is CASSQRMYF. The CDR3 DNA follows: TGTGCCAGCAGCCAGAGGATGTACTTC.

This rearrangement joins TRBV5-1 to TRBJ2-5; D gene ambiguous. The CDR3 is made up of 15 amino acids. CDR1 and CDR2 (germline): SGHRS, YFSETQ. Trimming took 5 bases from V and 2 from J, leaving 16 bases between them. DNA of the CDR3: TGCGCCAGCAGTTTCCTTTTGGGCCGACAAGAGACCCAGTACTTC. Its protein is CASSFLLGRQETQYF.

The J gene is TRBJ2-6, the V gene TRBV28; possible D gene TRBD2, 6 bases. This CDR3 is built from 18 residues. The germline CDR1 and CDR2 sequences are MDHEN and SYDVKM. V was shortened by 4 bases and J by 1 base, with 17 bases between the two germline ends. CDR3 residues: CASSYPGRGGSGANVLTF. The CDR3 nucleotides read TGTGCCAGCAGTTACCCGGGGCGGGGAGGATCTGGGGCCAACGTCCTGACTTTC.

This clone has just a few counts. The chain joins TRBV7-9 to TRBJ1-2, with 8 bases matching TRBD1. V was pared by 4 bases and J by 8 bases, with 6 bases of the junction left unmatched. The CDR3 runs 13 residues. Germline V CDR1 and CDR2: SEHNR, FQNEAQ (reference sequence). The CDR3 nucleotides read TGTGCCAGCAGCTCGGACAGGGCGGGCGGCTACACCTTC. Translated, it gives CASSSDRAGGYTF.